Presented here are 2 T cell receptor beta chains from one specimen sequenced in a study of early T cells in non-severe SARS-CoV-2 infection. TCRdb re-called the 5' RACE reads through MiXCR, storing one row per CDR3 protein. The sample includes 75,000 to 80,000 distinct CDR3 sequences, around 15% of them seen just once. The sequenced sample consisted of whole blood. Receptors were obtained from an adult who was a healthcare worker with PCR-confirmed SARS-CoV-2 infection or an uninfected control (not recorded which).

In this sample, this clonotype turned up a few times. V usage is TRBV14 and J usage is TRBJ1-1, with D possibly matching TRBD1 (6 bases). The CDR3 totals 14 residues. CDR1 is SGHDN, CDR2 FVKESK, per germline. Trimming cost V 2 bases and J 4 bases, with 11 bases left between them. The CDR3 nucleotides read TGTGCCAGCAGCCAAACAATCAGGGGCACTGAAGCTTTCTTT. Translated, it gives CASSQTIRGTEAFF.

J is TRBJ2-3 and V is TRBV9, with 10 bases identical to TRBD2. V shed 4 bases, J shed 5 bases, and the junction held 7 bases outside the gene matches. The CDR3 is 15 residues long. Germline loops: CDR1 SGDLS, CDR2 YYNGEE. CDR3 in DNA: TGTGCCAGCAGCCCAGCGGGAGGGCGCGGAGATACGCAGTATTTT. It codes for CASSPAGGRGDTQYF.